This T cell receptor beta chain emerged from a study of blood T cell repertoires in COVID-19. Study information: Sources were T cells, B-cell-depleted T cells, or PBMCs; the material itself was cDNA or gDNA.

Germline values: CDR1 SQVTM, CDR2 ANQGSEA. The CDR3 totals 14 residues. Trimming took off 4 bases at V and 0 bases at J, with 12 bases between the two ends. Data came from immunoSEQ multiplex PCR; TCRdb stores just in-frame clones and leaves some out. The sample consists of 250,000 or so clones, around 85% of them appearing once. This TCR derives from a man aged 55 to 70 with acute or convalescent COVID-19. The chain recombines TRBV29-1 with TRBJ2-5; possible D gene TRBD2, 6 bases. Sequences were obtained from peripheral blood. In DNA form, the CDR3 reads TGCAGCGTTGGCGGGCTAGCGTACCAAGAGACCCAGTACTTC. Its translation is CSVGGLAYQETQYF. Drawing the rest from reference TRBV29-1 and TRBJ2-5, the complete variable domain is SAVISQKPSRDICQRGTSLTIQCQVDSQVTMMFWYRQQPGQSLTLIATANQGSEATYESGFVIDKFPISRPNLTFSTLTVSNMSPEDSSIYLCSVGGLAYQETQYFGPGTRLLVL.